This T cell receptor beta chain originates from a study of shared clonotypes between healthy human individuals. Across the whole study: CD4 naive and CD4 memory each took three plates per donor, while CD8 naive took two and CD8 memory one. Findings and limits, study-wide: Generally, naive subsets came out with larger estimated richness than memory subsets. The authors sampled blood alone, and tissue repertoires likely differ.

None of the donors, who were healthy HIV-negative adults, had recently had acute infections or vaccinations. Method: immunoSEQ multiplex PCR; TCRdb's copy keeps in-frame clones and lacks some. This sample carries 2,500,000 or so clones, just under 95% of them seen once, and the ten largest clones take approximately 0.41%. Regarding this clone: Antigen: not known.

The junction had 7 bases not matched to a gene; V was cut back by 0 bases and J by 7 bases. CDR1 is MGHRA and CDR2 is YSYEKL in the germline V gene. This CDR3 is 15 amino acids long. V and J are TRBV4-1 and TRBJ2-7, with 9 bases aligning to TRBD1. This receptor was taken from a man between 18 and 35 years old in good health. Some clones in this sample may be carry-over from other donors' samples. Input material: naive CD4+ T cells from PBMCs. Documented subset: CD45RA+ positively selected. The CDR3 bases are TGCGCCAGCAGCCAAGAAATGGACAGGGGTCCGGAGCAGTACTTC. Its protein is CASSQEMDRGPEQYF.